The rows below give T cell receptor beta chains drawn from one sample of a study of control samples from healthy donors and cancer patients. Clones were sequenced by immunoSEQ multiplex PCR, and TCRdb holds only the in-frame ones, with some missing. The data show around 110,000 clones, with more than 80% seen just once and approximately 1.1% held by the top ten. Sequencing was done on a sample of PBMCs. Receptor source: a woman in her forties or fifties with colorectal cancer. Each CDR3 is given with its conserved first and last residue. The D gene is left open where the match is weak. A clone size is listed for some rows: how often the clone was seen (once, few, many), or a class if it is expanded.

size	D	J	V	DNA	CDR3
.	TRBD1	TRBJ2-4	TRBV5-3	TGTGCCAGAAGCGATGACAGGGGCCCCGGTGGGGCCAAAAACATTCAGTACTTC	CARSDDRGPGGAKNIQYF
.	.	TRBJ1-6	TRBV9	TGTGCCAGCAGCAGCCTTGGGGGGCTTAATTCACCCCTCCACTTT	CASSSLGGLNSPLHF
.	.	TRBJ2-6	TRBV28	TGTGCCAGCAGCCCTACCGGGGGAGCTGGGGCCAACGTCCTGACTTTC	CASSPTGGAGANVLTF
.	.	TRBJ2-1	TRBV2	TGTGCCAGCAGTGTGAGGACAGTAAACAATGAGCAGTTCTTC	CASSVRTVNNEQFF
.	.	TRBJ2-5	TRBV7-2	TGTGCCAGCAACCCCCCGGGGCCCCGTGGGGCCCAGTACTTC	CASNPPGPRGAQYF
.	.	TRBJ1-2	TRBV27	TGTGCCAGCAGTTTATCGTGGACAGACTATGGCTACACCTTC	CASSLSWTDYGYTF
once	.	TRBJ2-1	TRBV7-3	TGTGCCAGCAGCTTAGGGCTAGAGTCGAATGAGCAGTTCTTC	CASSLGLESNEQFF
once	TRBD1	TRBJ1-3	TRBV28	TGTGCCAGCAGAGGGGGCGGGGGCTGGTCTTCCGACACCATATATTTT	CASRGGGGWSSDTIYF
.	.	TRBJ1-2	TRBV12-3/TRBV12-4	TGTGCCAGCGGCTACAGGGCTGGCTACACCTTC	CASGYRAGYTF
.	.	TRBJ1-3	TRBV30	TGTGCCTGGAGTATAGGGGGCTCTGGAAACACCATATATTTT	CAWSIGGSGNTIYF
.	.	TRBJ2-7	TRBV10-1	TGCGCCAGCAGTGCTACCTTGGGCTCCTACGAGCAGTACTTC	CASSATLGSYEQYF
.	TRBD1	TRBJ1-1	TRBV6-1	TGTGCCAGCAGTGAATTCAGGGGGGACACTGAAGCTTTCTTT	CASSEFRGDTEAFF
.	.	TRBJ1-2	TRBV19	TGTGCCAGTAGTACGGTTTGGGACCTTAACTATGGCTACACCTTC	CASSTVWDLNYGYTF
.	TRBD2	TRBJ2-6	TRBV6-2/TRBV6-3	TGTGCCAGCAGTCAACTGGGGAGGGCAGCCCCTGGGGCCAACGTCCTGACTTTC	CASSQLGRAAPGANVLTF